A single T cell receptor beta chain is shown here with its context. The sample originates from a study of blood T cell repertoires in COVID-19. This CDR3 comprises 14 residues. Germline V gives CDR1 LNHDA, CDR2 SQIVND (reference sequence). V lost 7 bases, J lost 4 bases, and 8 bases stayed unmatched. Sequenced by immunoSEQ multiplex PCR; TCRdb stores in-frame clones only, minus some. The sample holds around 310,000 clones, 85% to 90% seen once. Material: peripheral blood. V and J are TRBV19 and TRBJ1-1; 8 nucleotides align to TRBD1. The sequence was collected from a woman in her fifties or sixties with active or convalescent COVID-19. The CDR3 region has the DNA TGTGCCAGTATGCCTATCACAGGGGGCACTGAAGCTTTCTTT. This translates into CASMPITGGTEAFF.